These 26 T cell receptor beta chains share one sample of origin, sequenced in a study of breast tumors, draining lymph nodes, adjacent tissues. Axillary draining lymph nodes of breast cancer patients supplied the node samples. TCRdb reprocessed the multiplex PCR reads with MiXCR, giving one entry per CDR3 protein. The table records about 130,000 distinct CDR3 sequences, roughly 20% of them present only once. Sequencing input: axillary lymph node tissue. Source of these receptors: a female donor with breast cancer. Some clones in this sample may be carry-over from other donors' samples.

The table lists this clonotype with a few counts. A much larger clone differs by one base, so this may be a read error. The chain is built from TRBV29-1 and TRBJ2-1; tentatively, D is TRBD2 (5 bases). Trimming took off 0 bases at V and 9 bases at J, with 9 bases between the two ends. There are 12 residues in the CDR3. CDR1 SQVTM and CDR2 ANQGSEA come from the germline V gene. The CDR3 DNA reads TGCAGCGTTGAAGAGAGCGAGGGTGAGCAGTTCTTC. Translated, it gives CSVEESEGEQFF.

This clonotype was observed at least ten times. Here the CDR3 DNA reads TGTGCCAGCAGTCCCGATACCTACGAGCAGTACTTC. This translates into CASSPDTYEQYF. The chain joins TRBV2 to TRBJ2-7; no clear D gene. The germline CDR1 and CDR2 sequences are SNHLY and FYNNEI. The CDR3 is 12 residues long. Trimming took 5 bases from V and 2 from J, leaving 7 bases between them.

This clonotype has at least ten counts. This sequence joins TRBV12-3 or TRBV12-4 and TRBJ1-2, with TRBD1 as a possible D gene (5 bases). V was shortened by 1 base and J by 7 bases, with 10 bases between the two germline ends. CDR3 length: 13 residues. The CDR3 reads CASSLGQGAGYTF. Written as DNA, the CDR3 is TGTGCCAGCAGTTTAGGCCAGGGCGCTGGCTACACCTTC.

At least ten counts were recorded for this clonotype. The rearrangement uses TRBV2 and TRBJ2-7; perhaps D is TRBD1 or TRBD2 (6 bases each). With 10 bases removed from V and 7 bases from J, the gap between germline ends came to 20 bases. Germline V gives CDR1 SNHLY, CDR2 FYNNEI. The CDR3 length is 13 residues. The CDR3 DNA sequence: TGTGCCACCTCGGGGGCCGATAAGTGGGAGCAGTACTTC. Translated: CATSGADKWEQYF.

This clonotype was counted between two and nine times. The chain carries TRBV7-2 and TRBJ2-1, with TRBD2 as a possible D gene (6 bases). This CDR3 region has 17 residues. Germline V gene data show CDR1 as SGHTA and CDR2 as FQGNSA. V was shortened by 5 bases and J by 3 bases, with 20 bases between the two germline ends. The DNA for the CDR3 is TGTGCCAGCAGCACGCGGGAACCCCCCCTGGGCTACAATGAGCAGTTCTTC. Encoded protein: CASSTREPPLGYNEQFF.

This clonotype was observed at least ten times. V gene TRBV7-8 combines with J gene TRBJ2-5; 12 positions match TRBD2. The CDR3 runs 16 residues. V was pared by 5 bases and J by 5 bases, with 9 bases of the junction left unmatched. Germline V gene lookup returns CDR1 SGHVS and CDR2 FQNEAQ. The CDR3 is CASSKASGRAAETQYF. The CDR3 DNA is TGTGCCAGCAGCAAAGCTAGCGGGAGGGCCGCTGAGACCCAGTACTTC.

This clonotype was detected many times. This rearrangement joins TRBV20-1 to TRBJ2-7; weak D call: TRBD2 (5 bases). The CDR3 loop spans 15 amino acids. V was pared by 0 bases and J by 2 bases, with 14 bases between. The germline gives CDR1 DFQATT, CDR2 SNEGSKA (reference sequence). CDR3 DNA: TGCAGTGCTAGAGACATTACTAGTGGGGCCTACGAGCAGTACTTC. It encodes CSARDITSGAYEQYF.

This clonotype has at least ten counts. The V and J genes are TRBV11-3 and TRBJ2-3; D possibly matches TRBD1 or TRBD2 (5 bases each). The CDR3 sequence is 15 residues long. V was trimmed by 4 bases and J by 7 bases, leaving 18 bases between them. The germline V gene has CDR1 SGHNT and CDR2 YENEEA. The DNA of the CDR3 is TGTGCCAGCAGCTACGGGGCGAATCGAAGGTATACGCAGTATTTT. This codes for CASSYGANRRYTQYF. The variable domain in full, completed from reference TRBV11-3 and TRBJ2-3, reads EAGVVQSPRYKIIEKKQPVAFWCNPISGHNTLYWYLQNLGQGPELLIRYENEEAVDDSQLPKDRFSAERLKGVDSTLKIQPAELGDSAVYLCASSYGANRRYTQYFGPGTRLTVL.

This clonotype has ten or more counts. This rearrangement joins TRBV20-1 to TRBJ1-5; possibly TRBD1 for D (5 bases). V was clipped by 1 base and J by 4 bases, with 8 bases between them. Germline-derived CDR1 and CDR2 are DFQATT and SNEGSKA (reference sequence). The CDR3 has 13 residues. The chain's CDR3 is CSARGQYNQPQHF. CDR3 coding DNA: TGCAGTGCTAGAGGACAGTATAATCAGCCCCAGCATTTT.

With respect to this clonotype: A much larger clone lies a single base off, so this may be a read error. V and J are TRBV15 and TRBJ2-5, with D perhaps matching TRBD1 (6 bases). The CDR3 runs to 14 residues. Per the germline V gene, CDR1 is LNHNV and CDR2 is YYDKDF (reference sequence). The CDR3 spells CATGRGQLQETQYF. CDR3 bases: TGTGCCACCGGCAGAGGACAGCTCCAAGAGACCCAGTACTTC.

As regards this clonotype: Since a much larger clone is just one base distant, this may be a read error. The genes are TRBV19 and TRBJ2-1; possible D gene TRBD2, 6 bases. This CDR3 comprises 17 residues. Between the trimmed V and J ends, which lost 6 bases and 3 bases, there was a span of 21 bases. Per germline, CDR1 LNHDA and CDR2 SQIVND (reference sequence). CDR3: CASSLRSREIIYNEQFF. The CDR3 nucleotides read TGTGCCAGTAGCCTCCGGTCCCGGGAGATTATCTACAATGAGCAGTTCTTC.

This clonotype has ten or more counts. The chain uses TRBV6-6 and TRBJ2-3; 11 bases line up with TRBD1. V lost 10 bases to trimming and J lost 4 bases; unmatched junction nucleotides: 4. Germline loops: CDR1 MNHNY, CDR2 SVGAGI (reference sequence). The CDR3 sequence is 13 residues long. DNA of the CDR3: TGTGCCACCGTGGGACAGGGGGCAGATACGCAGTATTTT. This translates into CATVGQGADTQYF.

On this clonotype itself: This could be a read error, since a much larger clone is one nucleotide away. The rearrangement uses TRBV6-5 and TRBJ2-7, with D possibly being TRBD1 or TRBD2 (5 bases each). Germline lookup yields CDR1 MNHEY and CDR2 SVGAGI. The CDR3 is 13 amino acids. CDR3: CDSSYTVGPEQYF. CDR3 coding DNA: TGTGACAGCAGTTACACTGTGGGACCTGAGCAGTACTTC.

This clonotype was detected ten times or more. The chain joins TRBV19 to TRBJ1-2; tentative D call: TRBD1 (6 bases). V was clipped by 4 bases and J by 4 bases, with 16 bases between them. Germline loops: CDR1 LNHDA, CDR2 SQIVND (reference sequence). This CDR3 is built from 15 residues. The CDR3 DNA is TGTGCCAGTAGTACAGACAGGATCTCAATCTATGGCTACACCTTC. Its protein product is CASSTDRISIYGYTF.

Ten or more counts support this clonotype. The chain links TRBV9 to TRBJ1-3; D is undetermined. The V gene lost 0 bases and the J gene lost 0 bases, with 4 bases spanning the gap. Germline V gene data show CDR1 as SGDLS and CDR2 as YYNGEE. CDR3 length: 14 amino acids. This CDR3 reads CASSVDLSGNTIYF. As DNA, the CDR3 is TGTGCCAGCAGCGTAGACCTCTCTGGAAACACCATATATTTT. Full variable domain (missing parts from reference TRBV9 and TRBJ1-3): DSGVTQTPKHLITATGQRVTLRCSPRSGDLSVYWYQQSLDQGLQFLIQYYNGEERAKGNILERFSAQQFPDLHSELNLSSLELGDSALYFCASSVDLSGNTIYFGEGSWLTVV.

This clonotype was observed at least ten times. The chain uses TRBV2 and TRBJ1-2, with 7 bases identical to TRBD1. The CDR3 consists of 13 residues. The V and J ends lost 4 bases and 2 bases, in that order; junction bases with no gene match: 1. Germline-derived CDR1 and CDR2 are SNHLY and FYNNEI. CDR3 region: CASSVDRNYGYTF. In DNA, the CDR3 is TGTGCCAGCAGTGTGGACAGGAACTATGGCTACACCTTC.

The V gene is TRBV28, the J gene TRBJ2-7; D gene uncertain. The CDR3 length is 13 residues. The V gene's germline CDR1 is MDHEN and CDR2 SYDVKM. Trimming took 2 bases from V and 7 from J, leaving 12 bases between them. The CDR3 reads CASSLLLGIEQYF. The CDR3 bases are TGTGCCAGCAGTTTACTGTTGGGGATTGAGCAGTACTTC.

The V gene is TRBV27, the J gene TRBJ1-5; TRBD1 aligns across 7 bases. The CDR3 is made up of 15 amino acids. Trimming removed 5 bases from V and 1 base from J; junction bases left unmatched: 5. Germline V lookup: CDR1 MNHEY, CDR2 SMNVEV (reference sequence). The CDR3 loop is CASSMGQLSNQPQHF. CDR3 nucleotides: TGTGCCAGCAGTATGGGACAGCTAAGCAATCAGCCCCAGCATTTT.

This clonotype was observed many times. The rearrangement uses TRBV4-1 and TRBJ2-5; 8 bases align to TRBD1. CDR1 MGHRA and CDR2 YSYEKL come from the germline V gene. This CDR3 contains 13 residues. With V trimmed by 5 bases and J by 5 bases, 4 bases remained unmatched. CDR3 protein: CASSAQGVETQYF. The CDR3 DNA reads as TGCGCCAGCAGCGCACAGGGGGTTGAGACCCAGTACTTC.

Comment on this clonotype: A much larger clone lies a single base off, so this may be a read error. The chain is built from TRBV19 and TRBJ1-2, with D possibly TRBD1 on 5 matching bases. Germline CDR1 LNHDA, CDR2 SQIVND (reference sequence). Trimming removed 6 bases from V and 0 bases from J, with 11 bases in between. The CDR3 has 14 residues. DNA of the CDR3: TGTGCCAGTAGATCAGGGATCTCTAACTATGGCTACACCTTC. Its translation is CASRSGISNYGYTF. The entire variable domain, with the rest obtained from reference TRBV19 and TRBJ1-2, is as follows: DGGITQSPKYLFRKEGQNVTLSCEQNLNHDAMYWYRQDPGQGLRLIYYSQIVNDFQKGDIAEGYSVSREKKESFPLTVTSAQKNPTAFYLCASRSGISNYGYTFGSGTRLTVV.

The table lists this clonotype with many counts. The rearrangement joins TRBV30 to TRBJ2-3, with D unclear. Germline loops: CDR1 GTSNPN, CDR2 SVGIG (reference sequence). This CDR3 region has 14 residues. Trimming left V 2 bases short and J 0 bases short, with 9 bases between. The DNA for the CDR3 is TGTGCCTGGAGTAGGGTAACTAGCACAGATACGCAGTATTTT. Translated, it gives CAWSRVTSTDTQYF.

Ten or more counts support this clonotype. V usage is TRBV11-2 and J usage is TRBJ2-7; D is ambiguous. Germline V gene data show CDR1 as SGHAT and CDR2 as FQNNGV. This CDR3 region has 12 residues. V gave up 0 bases and J gave up 6 bases, with 6 bases separating them. The chain's CDR3 is CASSLDPGEQYF. CDR3 bases: TGTGCCAGCAGCTTAGATCCAGGCGAGCAGTACTTC.

Of note for this clonotype: A single base separates this from a much larger clone, so it may be a read error. The chain uses TRBV20-1 and TRBJ2-1; 12 positions match TRBD2. Germline CDR1 reads DFQATT; CDR2 reads SNEGSKA (reference sequence). CDR3 size: 14 residues. The CDR3, as DNA: TGCAGTGCTAAAGGACTAGCGGGGTACAATGGGCAGTTCTTC. Encoded protein: CSAKGLAGYNGQFF.

About this clonotype itself: A much more abundant neighbour one base away suggests this may be a read error. The chain joins TRBV20-1 to TRBJ2-2; the match to TRBD2 covers 10 bases. The V gene's germline CDR1 is DFQATT and CDR2 SNEGSKA (reference sequence). This CDR3 contains 17 residues. The CDR3 DNA is TGCGGTGCTAGAGCGGGGCCTAGCGGGAGTGGGACCGGGGAGCTGTTTTTT. The encoded protein is CGARAGPSGSGTGELFF.

Ten or more counts support this clonotype. The chain joins TRBV12-3 or TRBV12-4 to TRBJ2-1; 8 bases agree with TRBD2. CDR3 size: 14 residues. The V segment lost 5 bases and the J segment 2 bases; nucleotides outside the gene matches: 2. In DNA form, the CDR3 reads TGTGCCAGCAGTCGAGCGGGAGCCTACAATGAGCAGTTCTTC. This gives the protein CASSRAGAYNEQFF.

There are a few counts of this clonotype. The V call is TRBV28, the J call TRBJ1-3; D ambiguous. The CDR3 has 10 amino acids. V was clipped by 5 bases and J by 8 bases, with 4 bases between them. In germline, CDR1 is MDHEN, CDR2 SYDVKM. The CDR3 is CASSHDTIYF. The CDR3, as DNA: TGTGCCAGCAGTCACGACACCATATATTTT. Full variable domain (outside the CDR3, taken from reference TRBV28 and TRBJ1-3): DVKVTQSSRYLVKRTGEKVFLECVQDMDHENMFWYRQDPGLGLRLIYFSYDVKMKEKGDIPEGYSVSREKKERFSLILESASTNQTSMYLCASSHDTIYFGEGSWLTVV.